The 18 T cell receptor beta chains below were found in one sample sequenced in a study of T cell clonality in common variable immunodeficiency. Study results and caveats: Common variable immunodeficiency TCR beta sequences reportedly had fewer deletions and N-nucleotide insertions.

The antigens for these receptors are not known. This table comes from immunoSEQ multiplex PCR, and its TCRdb copy is limited to in-frame clones, with some not included. The sample has some 25,000 clones, none seen only once. Material for sequencing was peripheral blood mononuclear cells. The receptors here all came from a human donor with common variable immunodeficiency.

This clone was seen repeatedly, ten times or more. Read sequence stops 3 residues before the CDR3 end, and the germline J gene provides the missing end. This chain connects TRBV2 to TRBJ1-5, with 7 bases lining up with TRBD1. V shed 6 bases, J shed 7 bases, and the junction held 3 bases outside the gene matches. Germline lookup yields CDR1 SNHLY and CDR2 FYNNEI. The CDR3 consists of 12 residues. The CDR3 reads CASRGTDQPQHF. CDR3 bases read: TGTGCCAGCAGGGGGACAGACCAGCCC. Variable domain in full (rest from reference TRBV2 and TRBJ1-5): EPEVTQTPSHQVTQMGQEVILRCVPISNHLYFYWYRQILGQKVEFLVSFYNNEISEKSEIFDDQFSVERPDGSNFTLKIRSTKLEDSAMYFCASRGTDQPQHFGDGTRLSIL.

This clone was seen only a few times. The read ends 3 residues before the CDR3 terminus; that terminus is restored from the germline J gene. The genes are TRBV30 and TRBJ1-2; TRBD1 aligns across 7 bases. Unmatched junction bases numbered 6, after V lost 5 bases and J lost 3 bases. This CDR3 has 13 amino acids. The germline CDR1 and CDR2 sequences are GTSNPN and SVGIG (reference sequence). The covered CDR3 bases are TGTGCCTGGGATAACAGGGGTCACTATGGC. As protein: CAWDNRGHYG. The complete CDR3 protein is CAWDNRGHYGYTF.

The sample holds many counts of this clone. The CDR3 extends 3 residues past the end of the read, so its final part is completed from the germline J gene. The chain uses TRBV29-1 and TRBJ1-2; TRBD1 agrees at 9 bases. Germline V lookup: CDR1 SQVTM, CDR2 ANQGSEA. CDR3 length: 11 residues. V trimming: 4 bases; J trimming: 7 bases; junction bases outside the gene matches: 1. The sequenced part of the CDR3 DNA is TGCAGCGTTGGGACAGGGGCTGGC. Translating gives CSVGTGAG. The whole CDR3 protein reads CSVGTGAGYTF.

As to this clone: The CDR3 end is not reached by the read, which stops 3 residues before it; the germline J gene fills it in. The V call is TRBV18, the J call TRBJ1-6; TRBD1 agrees at 9 bases. The CDR3 sequence is 16 residues long. The germline gives CDR1 KGHSH, CDR2 LQKENI. V shed 2 bases, J shed 7 bases, and the junction held 6 bases outside the gene matches. CDR3 bases read: TGTGCCAGCTCACCATTGATGGGACAGGGAAATTCACCC. As protein: CASSPLMGQGNSP. The CDR3 as a whole reads CASSPLMGQGNSPLHF. The complete variable domain, with remaining parts taken from reference TRBV18 and TRBJ1-6, reads NAGVMQNPRHLVRRRGQEARLRCSPMKGHSHVYWYRQLPEEGLKFMVYLQKENIIDESGMPKERFSAEFPKEGPSILRIQQVVRGDSAAYFCASSPLMGQGNSPLHFGNGTRLTVT.

This clone was counted only a few times. The read finishes 3 residues shy of the CDR3 end, and the germline J gene is used to complete it. The gene calls are TRBV5-1 and TRBJ2-7; 11 nucleotides align to TRBD2. V lost 0 bases, J lost 4 bases, and 3 bases stayed unmatched. The germline V gene has CDR1 SGHRS and CDR2 YFSETQ. The CDR3 sequence is 15 residues long. The CDR3 DNA, read in part, is TGCGCCAGCAGCTTGGGTAGCGGGGGGGCGTACGAG. Its translation is CASSLGSGGAYE. The complete CDR3 protein is CASSLGSGGAYEQYF.

In regard to this clone: The CDR3 extends 3 residues past the end of the read, so its final part is completed from the germline J gene. This chain uses TRBV19 with TRBJ2-7, with 11 bases matching TRBD1. J lost 0 bases, V lost 4 bases, and 11 bases had no gene match. The CDR3 is 18 residues long. Germline CDR1 LNHDA, CDR2 SQIVND (reference sequence). CDR3: CASSSLGQGAPLSYEQYF. The sequenced part of the CDR3 DNA is TGTGCCAGTAGTAGCCTCGGACAGGGGGCACCCCTCTCCTACGAG.

This clone was observed at least ten times. The DNA ends 3 residues before the CDR3 does, and the rest of the CDR3 is filled in from the germline J gene. V and J are TRBV29-1 and TRBJ2-7; no firm D call. The CDR3 has 13 residues. Trimming left V 3 bases short and J 5 bases short, with 14 bases between. Germline V gene sequence: CDR1 SQVTM, CDR2 ANQGSEA. CDR3 bases read: TGCAGCGTTGACGTCGGCTTTAGGGACGAG. Translated, it gives CSVDVGFRDE. The CDR3, in full, reads CSVDVGFRDEQYF.

CDR3 bases read: TGCAGCGTTGAGCTGGACAGCAACCCTGGAAACACC. Translated: CSVELDSNPGNT. The whole CDR3 is CSVELDSNPGNTIYF. This chain connects TRBV29-1 to TRBJ1-3, with D possibly matching TRBD1 (6 bases). Sequencing ends 3 residues short of the CDR3 end; the germline J gene provides the rest. Looked up from germline, CDR1 is SQVTM and CDR2 is ANQGSEA. V was clipped by 3 bases and J by 2 bases, with 14 bases between them. The CDR3 sequence is 15 residues long.

Concerning this clone itself: Read data end 3 residues before the CDR3 end; the end is taken from the germline J gene. The chain is built from TRBV18 and TRBJ1-4; maybe TRBD1 (6 bases). This CDR3 is 15 amino acids long. Germline values: CDR1 KGHSH, CDR2 LQKENI. V was cut by 0 bases and J by 8 bases, with 13 bases left in between. CDR3 DNA, as far as it was read: TGTGCCAGCTCACCACCGGAGGCGCAGGGGGAAAAA. As protein: CASSPPEAQGEK. The full CDR3 protein reads CASSPPEAQGEKLFF.

This clone was observed a few times. Sequencing ends 3 residues short of the CDR3 end; the germline J gene provides the rest. The chain has TRBV30 and TRBJ1-1, with D possibly being TRBD1 (6 bases). The CDR3 consists of 13 residues. The germline V and J ends were trimmed by 4 bases and 4 bases, with 13 bases remaining between them. The germline V gene has CDR1 GTSNPN and CDR2 SVGIG (reference sequence). CDR3 DNA (partial): TGTGCCTGGACCCCAAGGACAGTCACTGAA. This translates into CAWTPRTVTE. The entire CDR3 protein reads CAWTPRTVTEAFF.

This clone was seen ten or more times. The CDR3 end lies 3 residues beyond the end of the read and is filled in from the germline J gene. This chain links TRBV13 with TRBJ2-3, with TRBD1 matching over 9 bases. Per germline, CDR1 PRHDT and CDR2 FYEKMQ (reference sequence). J gave up 2 bases and V 5 bases, and 5 bases lay outside the gene matches. This CDR3 has 15 amino acids. This CDR3 reads CASSTTGGATDTQYF. Incomplete CDR3 DNA: TGTGCCAGCAGCACCACAGGGGGCGCCACAGATACG.

A few counts support this clone. The CDR3 is cut off 3 residues early in the read; its end comes from the germline J gene. V and J are TRBV18 and TRBJ2-1, with 9 nucleotides matching TRBD2. Unmatched junction bases numbered 10, after V lost 1 base and J lost 9 bases. CDR3 length equals 16 residues. Germline V gene data show CDR1 as KGHSH and CDR2 as LQKENI. The part of the CDR3 DNA that was read is TGTGCCAGCTCACCACTCCACCAGAAAGCGGGAGGTGAG. Its protein product is CASSPLHQKAGGE. In full, the CDR3 is CASSPLHQKAGGEQFF.

For this clone: The sequence runs out 3 residues before the end of the CDR3; the remainder is reconstructed from the germline J gene. The chain joins TRBV30 to TRBJ1-6, with 10 positions matching TRBD1. There are 15 residues in the CDR3. V was pared by 3 bases and J by 6 bases, with 5 bases of the junction left unmatched. Germline V gives CDR1 GTSNPN, CDR2 SVGIG (reference sequence). CDR3 DNA, as far as it was read: TGTGCCTGGAGCCTGGGACAGGGGAGTAATTCACCC. It is translated as CAWSLGQGSNSP. In full, the CDR3 reads CAWSLGQGSNSPLHF. Full variable domain (missing parts from reference TRBV30 and TRBJ1-6): SQTIHQWPATLVQPVGSPLSLECTVEGTSNPNLYWYRQAAGRGLQLLFYSVGIGQISSEVPQNLSASRPQDRQFILSSKKLLLSDSGFYLCAWSLGQGSNSPLHFGNGTRLTVT.

Sample share makes this clone medium-sized. The read halts 3 residues ahead of the CDR3 end, with the missing end drawn from the germline J gene. The V gene is TRBV18, the J gene TRBJ1-4; the D is unclear. The CDR3 is made up of 12 amino acids. The V gene's germline CDR1 is KGHSH and CDR2 LQKENI. Trimming stripped 3 bases from V and 4 bases from J, with 3 bases between. CDR3 bases read: TGTGCCAGCTCACCTCTTAATGAAAAA. Translating gives CASSPLNEK. The whole CDR3 reads CASSPLNEKLFF.

This clone has a count of ten or more. The DNA read from the CDR3 is TGTGCCAGCTCACCAGGCCTGAACACTGAA. The encoded protein is CASSPGLNTE. The CDR3 in its entirety is CASSPGLNTEAFF. The chain employs TRBV18 and TRBJ1-1; D not resolved. The read falls 3 residues short of the CDR3 end, and the missing part is taken from the germline J gene. Trimming removed 2 bases from V and 0 bases from J, with 4 bases in between. The CDR3 runs 13 residues. Germline V CDR1 and CDR2: KGHSH, LQKENI. Filled out from reference TRBV18 and TRBJ1-1, the complete variable domain reads NAGVMQNPRHLVRRRGQEARLRCSPMKGHSHVYWYRQLPEEGLKFMVYLQKENIIDESGMPKERFSAEFPKEGPSILRIQQVVRGDSAAYFCASSPGLNTEAFFGQGTRLTVV.

This clone was picked up a small number of times. The read terminates 3 residues before the CDR3 end, so the remaining end is supplied by the germline J gene. The sample carries other DNA sequences with the same CDR3. The genes are TRBV7-9 and TRBJ1-4; TRBD1 might be the D (6 bases). The CDR3 is made up of 14 amino acids. Trimming left V 5 bases short and J 7 bases short, with 14 bases between. Per germline, CDR1 SEHNR and CDR2 FQNEAQ (reference sequence). The sequenced CDR3 bases are TGTGCCAGCAGCCCCCTCCCAGGGGCTGAAAAA. It translates to CASSPLPGAEK. From start to end, the CDR3 is CASSPLPGAEKLFF.

Many counts were recorded for this clone. The CDR3 end lies 3 residues beyond the end of the read and is filled in from the germline J gene. The rearrangement uses TRBV18 and TRBJ1-4; 8 bases align to TRBD1. The CDR3 is made up of 14 amino acids. Germline CDR1 and CDR2: KGHSH and LQKENI. V was clipped by 5 bases and J by 7 bases; unmatched bases: 6. The CDR3 bases that were read are TGTGCCAGCTCAACCCGACAGGGGTTTGAAAAA. Translated: CASSTRQGFEK. Given in full, the CDR3 is CASSTRQGFEKLFF.

By its share, this clone is medium-sized. The CDR3 end is not reached by the read, which stops 3 residues before it; the germline J gene fills it in. V gene TRBV19 combines with J gene TRBJ2-1; TRBD2 matches 8 bases. The CDR3 runs to 15 residues. Germline values: CDR1 LNHDA, CDR2 SQIVND (reference sequence). With 0 bases clipped from V and 2 bases from J, the junction kept 0 bases outside the gene matches. The CDR3 spells CASSIEAGAYNEQFF. The sequenced CDR3 bases are TGTGCCAGTAGTATAGAAGCGGGGGCCTACAATGAG.